These T cell receptor beta chains were read from a single sample in a study of early T cells in non-severe SARS-CoV-2 infection. MiXCR, run by TCRdb on the 5' RACE reads, gives a single entry per CDR3 protein. This table holds around 60,000 distinct CDR3 sequences, 12% found once. Sequenced input: whole blood. The receptor set was obtained from an adult who was a healthcare worker with PCR-confirmed SARS-CoV-2 infection or an uninfected control (not recorded which). CDR3s include the opening cysteine and the closing phenylalanine or tryptophan. The D gene is left open where the match is weak. A row's size may be missing; if present it is once, few, many or a size class.

size,V,length,J,D,DNA,CDR3
.,TRBV21-1,15,TRBJ2-7,.,TGTGCCAGCAGCACAGGACTGGACAGCTCCTACGAGCAGTACTTC,CASSTGLDSSYEQYF
few,TRBV3-1,13,TRBJ2-7,.,TGTGCCAGCGGTTTCAAATCTGCTAACGAGCAGTACTTC,CASGFKSANEQYF
.,TRBV29-1,12,TRBJ1-1,.,TGCAGCGGAATAAAAGCGAACACTGAAGCTTTCTTT,CSGIKANTEAFF
many,TRBV7-6,14,TRBJ2-5,.,TGTGCCAGCAGCTTAGACCAGGGGTTAGAGACCCAGTACTTC,CASSLDQGLETQYF
many,TRBV12-3/TRBV12-4,13,TRBJ1-1,.,TGTGCCAGCAGTTTATCCGACACGAACTGGGCTTTCTTT,CASSLSDTNWAFF
.,TRBV6-6,13,TRBJ2-7,TRBD1,TGTGCCAGCAGTACAGGGGTCCCCTACGAGCAGTACTTC,CASSTGVPYEQYF
.,TRBV5-6,12,TRBJ2-3,.,TGTGCCAGCAGCTCGGTCGGGAATACGCAGTATTTT,CASSSVGNTQYF
many,TRBV6-2/TRBV6-3,14,TRBJ2-5,.,TGTGCCAGCACCGCCGCAGGGCACCAAGAGACCCAGTACTTC,CASTAAGHQETQYF
few,TRBV10-2,14,TRBJ2-7,TRBD2,TGCGCCAGCAGCTCGGGACTAGCGTCTTACGAGCAGTACTTC,CASSSGLASYEQYF
many,TRBV19,15,TRBJ1-2,.,TGTGCCAGTAGTATCGGAGAGGGGCGCTTCTATGGCTACACCTTC,CASSIGEGRFYGYTF
many,TRBV29-1,15,TRBJ1-1,.,TGCAGCGTTGTGGGCGAACTCCGTGCGAACACTGAAGCTTTCTTT,CSVVGELRANTEAFF
once,TRBV4-1,16,TRBJ2-1,TRBD1,TGCGCCAGCAGCCAAGGGGACAGGGGAAGGTACAGTGAGCAGTTCTTC,CASSQGDRGRYSEQFF
.,TRBV9,12,TRBJ1-1,.,TGTGCCAGCAGCCAAGGGGGGACTGAAGCTTTCTTT,CASSQGGTEAFF
many,TRBV5-1,14,TRBJ2-7,TRBD2,TGCGCCAGCAGCTTGGCCGGGACTACCTACGAGCAGTACTTC,CASSLAGTTYEQYF
.,TRBV28,14,TRBJ2-3,.,TGTGCCAGCACAGGGGTTGGGGGCACAGATACGCAGTATTTT,CASTGVGGTDTQYF
.,TRBV4-2,17,TRBJ1-2,.,TGTGCCAGCAGCCAAGAGACCCTTCCCAGGTTTTTTGATGGCTACACCTTC,CASSQETLPRFFDGYTF
many,TRBV5-4,15,TRBJ2-7,.,TGTGCCAGCAGCGCCGCCGGGACCCCTGACTACGAGCAGTACTTC,CASSAAGTPDYEQYF
.,TRBV7-2,14,TRBJ2-5,.,TGTGCCAGCAGCCGTAAGCGTCGGGGCGAGACCCAGTACTTC,CASSRKRRGETQYF
few,TRBV2,16,TRBJ1-5,.,TGTGCCAGCAGTAACGGATTCCTTGTTAGCAATCAGCCCCAGCATTTT,CASSNGFLVSNQPQHF
many,TRBV13,14,TRBJ2-7,.,TGTGCCAGCAGCTCCAGGGGAACGGGAGCCGAGCAGTACTTC,CASSSRGTGAEQYF
many,TRBV15,17,TRBJ1-5,.,TGTGCCACCAGCAGAGATCGTAACCGACTGCGCAATCAGCCCCAGCATTTT,CATSRDRNRLRNQPQHF
many,TRBV18,16,TRBJ2-7,.,TGTGCCAGCTCACCACCCTTACAGGATAGCTCCTACGAGCAGTACTTC,CASSPPLQDSSYEQYF
many,TRBV7-2,13,TRBJ2-5,TRBD2,TGTGCCAGCAGCTTAGCGGGGGGGGAGACCCAGTACTTC,CASSLAGGETQYF
.,TRBV5-1,13,TRBJ1-2,TRBD1,TGCGCCAGCAGCTTAGAGGGGGCCTATGGCTACACCTTC,CASSLEGAYGYTF
many,TRBV5-1,14,TRBJ2-7,TRBD1,TGCGCCAGCAGTTCCAGGGGGCTCCCCTACGAGCAGTACTTC,CASSSRGLPYEQYF
many,TRBV27,14,TRBJ1-2,TRBD1,TGTGCCAGCAGTTTTACAGGGGGCAGGGGTGGCTACACCTTC,CASSFTGGRGGYTF
many,TRBV30,12,TRBJ1-1,.,TGTGCCTGGGGCGTGTACTCGACTGAAGCTTTCTTT,CAWGVYSTEAFF
many,TRBV6-4,16,TRBJ2-1,.,TGTGCCAGCAGCCCCGGAGGGTTCTCCCAACACAATGAGCAGTTCTTC,CASSPGGFSQHNEQFF
few,TRBV6-4,16,TRBJ2-1,TRBD2,TGTGCCAGCAGTGACTCCGCGGGGGGGCCCTTCAATGAGCAGTTCTTC,CASSDSAGGPFNEQFF
few,TRBV30,17,TRBJ2-1,TRBD2,TGTGCCTCCGACCCTCCGGGACTAGCGAGTCCTCGCCGTGAGCAGTTCTTC,CASDPPGLASPRREQFF
.,TRBV5-4,13,TRBJ2-1,.,TGTGCCAGCAGCTTGGTTCCTAACAATGAGCAGTTCTTC,CASSLVPNNEQFF
.,TRBV5-6,12,TRBJ1-1,.,TGTGCCAGCAGTTTGATTTTGGGGGAAGCTTTCTTT,CASSLILGEAFF
many,TRBV20-1,15,TRBJ2-7,TRBD1,TGCAGTGCTAGAACCGGGACAGGGGTTTCCTACGAGCAGTACTTC,CSARTGTGVSYEQYF
many,TRBV28,17,TRBJ1-3,.,TGTGCCAGCAGTTTAGAGACGACTACTCACTCTGGAAACACCATATATTTT,CASSLETTTHSGNTIYF
many,TRBV12-3/TRBV12-4,14,TRBJ1-1,.,TGTGCCAGCAGAACAACCAATGGGTACACTGAAGCTTTCTTT,CASRTTNGYTEAFF
.,TRBV6-2/TRBV6-3,19,TRBJ2-5,TRBD2,TGTGCCAGCAGTTACTCGCGGACTAGCGGGAGCCCGGAGCGGGAGACCCAGTACTTC,CASSYSRTSGSPERETQYF
.,TRBV6-4,13,TRBJ2-1,.,TGTGCCAGCAGTAAGACCTGGGTCAATGAGCAGTTCTTC,CASSKTWVNEQFF
.,TRBV7-6,13,TRBJ1-5,.,TGTGCCAGCAGCTTAGGGGTAAAGCAGCCCCAGCATTTT,CASSLGVKQPQHF
.,TRBV20-1,11,TRBJ1-1,.,TGCAGTGCCCCCGGGGACATCTCTGCTTTCTTT,CSAPGDISAFF
many,TRBV28,15,TRBJ2-7,TRBD1,TGTGCCAGCAGTAAACCGGGACAGACAGGGGACGAGCAGTACTTC,CASSKPGQTGDEQYF
.,TRBV20-1,13,TRBJ1-2,.,TGCAGTGCTAGAGATAGAGGGACGGGCGGCTACACCTTC,CSARDRGTGGYTF
many,TRBV4-3,16,TRBJ2-3,TRBD2,TGCGCCAGCAGCCCGGGACTAGCGGGAGCTGCAGATACGCAGTATTTT,CASSPGLAGAADTQYF
.,TRBV20-1,13,TRBJ2-7,TRBD2,TGCAGTGCCCTTAGCGGGGGTGGGTACGAGCAGTACTTC,CSALSGGGYEQYF
few,TRBV18,17,TRBJ2-3,TRBD2,TGTGCCAGCTCACCTCAGATAGCGGGAGGGCCAACAGATACGCAGTATTTT,CASSPQIAGGPTDTQYF
.,TRBV21-1,15,TRBJ1-6,.,TGTGCCAGCAGCCACAGGGTGAGTTGGGTTTCACCCCTCCACTTT,CASSHRVSWVSPLHF
few,TRBV6-2/TRBV6-3,18,TRBJ2-3,TRBD2,TGTGCCAGCAGTCGACCCGCTAGCGGAGTTACAATGTTGGATACGCAGTATTTT,CASSRPASGVTMLDTQYF
many,TRBV12-3/TRBV12-4,14,TRBJ1-4,.,TGTGCCAGCAGTTTTTCCAGGGGCCAGGAAAAACTGTTTTTT,CASSFSRGQEKLFF
.,TRBV29-1,12,TRBJ1-1,.,TGCAGCGTCTCACACTCAACAGGTGAAGCTTTCTTT,CSVSHSTGEAFF
.,TRBV4-1,13,TRBJ1-1,.,TGCGCCAGCAGCCAAGATAACGGGTATGAAGCTTTCTTT,CASSQDNGYEAFF
many,TRBV20-1,14,TRBJ1-6,.,TGCAGTGCTCCTGGGGGGAAGGCGGATTCACCCCTCCACTTT,CSAPGGKADSPLHF
.,TRBV11-2,17,TRBJ2-1,TRBD2,TGTGCCAGCAGCTTATGGACTAGCGGGAGGGCCGGAAATGAGCAGTTCTTC,CASSLWTSGRAGNEQFF
many,TRBV7-6,14,TRBJ1-5,.,TGTGCCAGCAGCTTACGAGAAACTAATCAGCCCCAGCATTTT,CASSLRETNQPQHF
few,TRBV10-3,15,TRBJ2-5,.,TGTGCCATCAGTGGTTCGACTGAATCCCAAGAGACCCAGTACTTC,CAISGSTESQETQYF
many,TRBV28,12,TRBJ2-7,.,TGTGCCAGCAGTTTGCTAGCATCCGAGCAGTACTTC,CASSLLASEQYF